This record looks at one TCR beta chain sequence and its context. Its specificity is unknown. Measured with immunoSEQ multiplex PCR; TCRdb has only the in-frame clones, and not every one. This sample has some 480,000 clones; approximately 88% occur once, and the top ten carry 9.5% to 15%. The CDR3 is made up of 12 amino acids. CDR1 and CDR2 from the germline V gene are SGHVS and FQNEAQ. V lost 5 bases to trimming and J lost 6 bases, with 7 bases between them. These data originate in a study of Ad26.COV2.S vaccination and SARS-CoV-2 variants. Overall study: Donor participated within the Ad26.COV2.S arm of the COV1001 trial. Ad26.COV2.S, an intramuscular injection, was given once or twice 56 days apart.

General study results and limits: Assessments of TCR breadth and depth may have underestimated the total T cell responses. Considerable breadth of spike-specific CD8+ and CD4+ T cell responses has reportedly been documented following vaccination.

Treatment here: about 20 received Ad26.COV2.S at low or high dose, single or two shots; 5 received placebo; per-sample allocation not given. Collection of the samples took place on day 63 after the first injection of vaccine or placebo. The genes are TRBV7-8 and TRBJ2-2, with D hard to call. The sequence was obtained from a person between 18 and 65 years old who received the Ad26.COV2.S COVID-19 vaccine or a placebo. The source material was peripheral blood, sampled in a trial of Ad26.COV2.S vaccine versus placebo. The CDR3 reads CASSNNAGELFF. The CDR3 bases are TGTGCCAGCAGCAACAATGCCGGGGAGCTGTTTTTT.